These 10 T cell receptor beta chains were all obtained from the same sample, sequenced in a study of blood T cell repertoires in COVID-19. Only in-frame clones appear in the TCRdb table, and some are missing; sequencing was by immunoSEQ multiplex PCR. The table has 200,000 or so clones, more than 75% seen once; the top ten hold 18%. The specimen was peripheral blood. These receptors all stem from a person aged 65 to 79 with COVID-19, enrolled during active disease.

This chain uses TRBV19 with TRBJ1-2; D ambiguous. V gave up 5 bases and J gave up 2 bases, with 6 bases separating them. Germline values: CDR1 LNHDA, CDR2 SQIVND (reference sequence). CDR3 length: 12 amino acids. CDR3: CASSPGNYGYTF. The DNA for the CDR3 is TGTGCCAGTAGTCCGGGGAACTATGGCTACACCTTC.

This clone was observed a few times. The chain combines TRBV28 with TRBJ2-3; 11 positions match TRBD1. The CDR3 contains 16 residues. J was trimmed by 4 bases and V by 6 bases; bases with no gene match: 9. CDR1 and CDR2 (germline): MDHEN, SYDVKM. This CDR3 reads CASSRTGGFSSDTQYF. CDR3 DNA: TGTGCCAGCAGCCGGACAGGGGGCTTCTCCTCAGATACGCAGTATTTT.

The chain employs TRBV7-8 and TRBJ2-3; the match to TRBD2 covers 11 bases. V was clipped by 5 bases and J by 5 bases; unmatched bases: 9. Germline loops: CDR1 SGHVS, CDR2 FQNEAQ. This CDR3 has 16 residues. The CDR3 DNA reads as TGTGCCAGCAGCCCCCTAGCGGGAGGTTCGAAAGATACGCAGTATTTT. It yields the protein CASSPLAGGSKDTQYF.

The CDR3, as DNA: TGTGCCAGCAGTCGACACCCACCGGGACAGGACTACGAGCAGTACTTC. Translation gives CASSRHPPGQDYEQYF. The V gene is TRBV6-6, the J gene TRBJ2-7; 8 nucleotides agree with TRBD1. The V gene's germline CDR1 is MNHNY and CDR2 SVGAGI (reference sequence). The CDR3 is 16 amino acids. Trimming at V came to 5 bases and at J to 3 bases, leaving 12 bases not matched to a gene.

This rearrangement joins TRBV10-3 to TRBJ1-1, with D tentatively TRBD1 (6 bases). Trimming removed 5 bases at V and 2 bases at J, with 18 bases between. Germline V gene lookup returns CDR1 ENHRY and CDR2 SYGVKD. This CDR3 region has 16 residues. The DNA for the CDR3 is TGTGCCATCAGTAACCCGGGGGGCTTGAGAAACACTGAAGCTTTCTTT. Residues: CAISNPGGLRNTEAFF.

The chain is built from TRBV27 and TRBJ2-7; D perhaps matches TRBD1 (5 bases). Trimming shortened V by 2 bases and J by 4 bases, and 12 bases separated the two germline ends. CDR3 length: 14 amino acids. CDR1 and CDR2 (germline): MNHEY, SMNVEV (reference sequence). CDR3 residues: CASSLKGREYEQYF. In DNA, the CDR3 is TGTGCCAGCAGTTTAAAGGGGCGAGAGTACGAGCAGTACTTC.

The rearrangement uses TRBV3-1 (or the pseudogene TRBV3-2) and TRBJ2-7; TRBD2 matches 7 bases. Germline V gene data show CDR1 as LGHDT and CDR2 as YNNKEL (reference sequence). The V gene end was trimmed by 1 base and the J gene end by 7 bases; junction bases not matched to a gene: 4. This CDR3 is 13 amino acids long. The CDR3 nucleotides read TGTGCCAGCAGCCAAGGGACTAGAGATGAGCAGTACTTC. It is translated as CASSQGTRDEQYF.

The chain combines TRBV7-2 with TRBJ2-7, with D hard to call. Germline values: CDR1 SGHTA, CDR2 FQGNSA. The CDR3 length is 12 residues. The V gene lost 5 bases and the J gene lost 3 bases, with 8 bases spanning the gap. The CDR3 reads CASSATDYEQYF. The CDR3 region has the DNA TGTGCCAGCAGCGCCACAGACTACGAGCAGTACTTC.

The V gene is TRBV5-4, the J gene TRBJ2-2, with D possibly being TRBD2 (5 bases). The germline V gene encodes CDR1 SGHNT and CDR2 YYREEE (reference sequence). Trimming took 3 bases from V and 5 from J, leaving 11 bases between them. The CDR3 is 14 residues long. The CDR3 reads CASSSGIGTGELFF. The CDR3 nucleotides read TGTGCCAGCAGCTCGGGAATTGGGACCGGGGAGCTGTTTTTT.

The chain recombines TRBV29-1 with TRBJ1-5; TRBD1 is a possible D gene (6 bases). Germline assignment: CDR1 SQVTM and CDR2 ANQGSEA. CDR3 length: 13 amino acids. Trimming shortened V by 7 bases and J by 3 bases, and 13 bases separated the two germline ends. The CDR3 loop reads CSARTGYNQPQHF. CDR3 in DNA: TGCAGCGCCAGAACAGGGTACAATCAGCCCCAGCATTTT.